A selection of T cell receptor beta chains follows, all from one sample in a study of technical replicates of blood from several donors. TCRdb's copy holds only in-frame clones and misses some; the assay was immunoSEQ multiplex PCR. The top ten clones hold more than 0.2% of a sample with 85,000 to 100,000 clones, approximately 95% of them seen once. Sequenced: T cells isolated from PBMCs. These receptors all stem from a human donor in good health. Each CDR3 is given with its conserved first and last residue. Fields, in order: clone size, D gene, V gene, CDR3 length, J gene, CDR3 DNA, CDR3 protein. A D gene is named only where the DNA matches it firmly. Clone size appears in some rows only: once, few, many, or a class for an expanded clone.

size: .; D: .; V: TRBV18; length: 15; J: TRBJ2-2; DNA: TGTGCCAGCTCCAACCGAACAGCCCACACCGGGGAGCTGTTTTTT; CDR3: CASSNRTAHTGELFF
size: .; D: .; V: TRBV4-2; length: 15; J: TRBJ2-3; DNA: TGTGCCAGCGGGAATAGCGATACTAGCACAGATACGCAGTATTTT; CDR3: CASGNSDTSTDTQYF
size: .; D: TRBD1; V: TRBV27; length: 14; J: TRBJ2-7; DNA: TGTGCCAGCAGCCTCAGGACAGGTTCCTACGAGCAGTACTTC; CDR3: CASSLRTGSYEQYF
size: .; D: .; V: TRBV7-2; length: 17; J: TRBJ1-5; DNA: TGTGCCAGCAGCTTGGACGGATGGGGGCGCCAAAATCAGCCCCAGCATTTT; CDR3: CASSLDGWGRQNQPQHF
size: .; D: TRBD1; V: TRBV11-1; length: 15; J: TRBJ1-2; DNA: TGTGCCAGCAGCTTAGGAGCGGACAGGGGGACCGGCTACACCTTC; CDR3: CASSLGADRGTGYTF
size: .; D: TRBD1; V: TRBV5-4; length: 15; J: TRBJ1-2; DNA: TGTGCCAGCAGCTTGGTAACAGGGGGCGCGTATGGCTACACCTTC; CDR3: CASSLVTGGAYGYTF
size: .; D: .; V: TRBV4-1; length: 16; J: TRBJ2-6; DNA: TGCGCCAGCAGCCAAGAAGCGGTAGCTGGGGCCAACGTCCTGACTTTC; CDR3: CASSQEAVAGANVLTF
size: .; D: TRBD2; V: TRBV4-2; length: 18; J: TRBJ2-3; DNA: TGTGCCAGCAGCCACGGCCAGGGAGGAGCGGGAGGAACAGATACGCAGTATTTT; CDR3: CASSHGQGGAGGTDTQYF
size: .; D: TRBD2; V: TRBV25-1; length: 16; J: TRBJ2-2; DNA: TGTGCCAGCAGTGAATGGACTAGGGCCCCAGCAGGGGAGCTGTTTTTT; CDR3: CASSEWTRAPAGELFF
size: .; D: TRBD2; V: TRBV15; length: 16; J: TRBJ2-3; DNA: TGTGCCACCAGCAGAGACCGGGACTACCTTATGGATACGCAGTATTTT; CDR3: CATSRDRDYLMDTQYF
size: .; D: TRBD2; V: TRBV5-4; length: 15; J: TRBJ2-2; DNA: TGTGCCAGCAGCCCGGGACTAGCGGTAACCGGGGAGCTGTTTTTT; CDR3: CASSPGLAVTGELFF
size: .; D: .; V: TRBV5-1; length: 12; J: TRBJ1-2; DNA: TGCGCCAGCAGCTTGCGGGGAAATGGCTACACCTTC; CDR3: CASSLRGNGYTF
size: few; D: TRBD2; V: TRBV27; length: 15; J: TRBJ2-7; DNA: TGTGCCAGCAGTCTTATACTAGCGCAAACCTACGAGCAGTACTTC; CDR3: CASSLILAQTYEQYF
size: .; D: TRBD1; V: TRBV5-1; length: 16; J: TRBJ2-4; DNA: TGCGCCAGCAGCCCGGGACAGGGCACAGCCAAAAACATTCAGTACTTC; CDR3: CASSPGQGTAKNIQYF
size: .; D: .; V: TRBV19; length: 15; J: TRBJ1-3; DNA: TGTGCCAGTAGTATCGGAGAAAGCTCTGGAAACACCATATATTTT; CDR3: CASSIGESSGNTIYF
size: .; D: TRBD1; V: TRBV7-9; length: 11; J: TRBJ1-1; DNA: TGTGCCAGCAGCGGACAGGCGTGGGCTTTCTTT; CDR3: CASSGQAWAFF
size: .; D: .; V: TRBV7-7; length: 13; J: TRBJ2-1; DNA: TGTGCTAGCAGCTTCTCCCGGGACAATGAGCAGTTCTTC; CDR3: CASSFSRDNEQFF
size: once; D: .; V: TRBV9; length: 13; J: TRBJ2-1; DNA: TGTGCCAGCAGCGTATGGCTTAATAATGAGCAGTTCTTC; CDR3: CASSVWLNNEQFF
size: .; D: .; V: TRBV4-1; length: 16; J: TRBJ1-4; DNA: TGCGCCAGCAGCCATCCCAGACTCACAACTAATGAAAAACTGTTTTTT; CDR3: CASSHPRLTTNEKLFF
size: few; D: TRBD1; V: TRBV14; length: 15; J: TRBJ1-2; DNA: TGTGCCAGCACCAACCGGGACAGGGCCAACTATGGCTACACCTTC; CDR3: CASTNRDRANYGYTF
size: .; D: .; V: TRBV6-5; length: 14; J: TRBJ2-2; DNA: TGTGCCAGCAGTTACTCCTATGACACCGGGGAGCTGTTTTTT; CDR3: CASSYSYDTGELFF
size: .; D: .; V: TRBV7-9; length: 15; J: TRBJ2-1; DNA: TGTGCCAGCAGCCAAGGGGGGGGCCCGACCGAGAGGCAGTTCTTC; CDR3: CASSQGGGPTERQFF
size: .; D: TRBD2; V: TRBV7-8; length: 16; J: TRBJ2-7; DNA: TGTGCCAGCAGCTTAACAGATAGCGGGAGTAAAGACGAGCAGTACTTC; CDR3: CASSLTDSGSKDEQYF
size: .; D: .; V: TRBV5-1; length: 14; J: TRBJ2-7; DNA: TGCGCCAGCAGCTTGGTCCAGGGTTCGGGTGAGCAGTACTTC; CDR3: CASSLVQGSGEQYF
size: .; D: .; V: TRBV2; length: 15; J: TRBJ1-6; DNA: TGTGCCAGCACAGGGGCAAGCTCCTATAATTCACCCCTCCACTTT; CDR3: CASTGASSYNSPLHF
size: .; D: TRBD2; V: TRBV7-9; length: 17; J: TRBJ2-2; DNA: TGTGCCAGCAGCCTACTTAGCGGGAGAAGGAACACCGGGGAGCTGTTTTTT; CDR3: CASSLLSGRRNTGELFF
size: .; D: .; V: TRBV7-9; length: 15; J: TRBJ2-4; DNA: TGTGCCAGCAGCTTAGACGGTTCAGCCAAAAACATTCAGTACTTC; CDR3: CASSLDGSAKNIQYF
size: .; D: TRBD1; V: TRBV29-1; length: 14; J: TRBJ2-7; DNA: TGCAGCGTCAGAACCGGGACAGGGGGGAACGAGCAGTACTTC; CDR3: CSVRTGTGGNEQYF
size: .; D: .; V: TRBV7-6; length: 13; J: TRBJ2-7; DNA: TGTGCCAGCAGCTTCCAGGGCTCCTACGAGCAGTACTTC; CDR3: CASSFQGSYEQYF
size: once; D: TRBD2; V: TRBV25-1; length: 14; J: TRBJ2-7; DNA: TGTGCCAGCAGCAAGGCGGGGGAAATAAACGAGCAGTACTTC; CDR3: CASSKAGEINEQYF
size: .; D: TRBD2; V: TRBV7-3; length: 17; J: TRBJ2-2; DNA: TGTGCCAGCAGCTTACCAGGACTAGCGGGGGGCACCGGGGAGCTGTTTTTT; CDR3: CASSLPGLAGGTGELFF
size: .; D: TRBD2; V: TRBV2; length: 16; J: TRBJ2-7; DNA: TGTGCCAGCAGAGCCGGACTAGCGGTAAGCTCCTACGAGCAGTACTTC; CDR3: CASRAGLAVSSYEQYF
size: .; D: .; V: TRBV6-6; length: 10; J: TRBJ2-3; DNA: TGTGCCAGCAGACAGAATACGCAGTATTTT; CDR3: CASRQNTQYF
size: .; D: TRBD1; V: TRBV7-3; length: 15; J: TRBJ2-7; DNA: TGTGCCAGCAGCTTAATGACAGGGGGCTTTTACGAGCAGTACTTC; CDR3: CASSLMTGGFYEQYF
size: .; D: .; V: TRBV6-5; length: 15; J: TRBJ1-5; DNA: TGTGCCAGCAAGACCGGGGGAAGCGGGGATCAGCCCCAGCATTTT; CDR3: CASKTGGSGDQPQHF
size: .; D: .; V: TRBV2; length: 15; J: TRBJ1-1; DNA: TGTGCCAGCAGGGGTCCAGACTACATGAACACTGAAGCTTTCTTT; CDR3: CASRGPDYMNTEAFF
size: .; D: .; V: TRBV5-1; length: 14; J: TRBJ1-1; DNA: TGCGCCAGCAGCTTGGAGGGGCTGGGCGTAGAAGCTTTCTTT; CDR3: CASSLEGLGVEAFF
size: .; D: .; V: TRBV7-9; length: 13; J: TRBJ2-5; DNA: TGTGCCAGCAGCTTAACTCCGGAAGAGACCCAGTACTTC; CDR3: CASSLTPEETQYF
size: .; D: .; V: TRBV19; length: 15; J: TRBJ1-1; DNA: TGTGCCAGTAGTATACTAAGCGGACGGTACACTGAAGCTTTCTTT; CDR3: CASSILSGRYTEAFF
size: .; D: .; V: TRBV27; length: 13; J: TRBJ2-3; DNA: TGTGCCAGCAGCCTAGCCCCCACAGATACGCAGTATTTT; CDR3: CASSLAPTDTQYF
size: few; D: .; V: TRBV10-1; length: 14; J: TRBJ1-2; DNA: TGCGCCAGCAGTGAGTCGCGAGCTCAGGGCGGCTACACCTTC; CDR3: CASSESRAQGGYTF
size: .; D: .; V: TRBV27; length: 13; J: TRBJ1-5; DNA: TGTGCCAGCAGTTTTGGCCGCTGGCAGCCCCAGCATTTT; CDR3: CASSFGRWQPQHF
size: .; D: .; V: TRBV18; length: 16; J: TRBJ1-2; DNA: TGTGCCAGCTCACCACCCGGAGGGGCCCCCCTCTATGGCTACACCTTC; CDR3: CASSPPGGAPLYGYTF
size: .; D: .; V: TRBV11-3; length: 14; J: TRBJ2-7; DNA: TGTGCCAGCAGCTTAATTCAGGCCGCCTACGAGCAGTACTTC; CDR3: CASSLIQAAYEQYF
size: .; D: .; V: TRBV2; length: 13; J: TRBJ2-7; DNA: TGTGCCAGCAGCCCACCCAGCTCCTACGAGCAGTACTTC; CDR3: CASSPPSSYEQYF
size: once; D: .; V: TRBV5-5; length: 14; J: TRBJ1-4; DNA: TGTGCCAGCAGCGCCAGACTAACTAATGAAAAACTGTTTTTT; CDR3: CASSARLTNEKLFF
size: .; D: .; V: TRBV13; length: 15; J: TRBJ2-1; DNA: TGTGCCAGCAGCTTAGGCCAGGGGTTAGACAATGAGCAGTTCTTC; CDR3: CASSLGQGLDNEQFF
size: .; D: TRBD1; V: TRBV13; length: 16; J: TRBJ2-7; DNA: TGTGCCAGCAGCCCCATAGCGGCGGACAGGGAATACGAGCAGTACTTC; CDR3: CASSPIAADREYEQYF
size: .; D: TRBD1; V: TRBV19; length: 18; J: TRBJ1-1; DNA: TGTGCCAGTAGTATTAACAGGGGTTTTAGAATCGAAAATCCTGAAGCTTTCTTT; CDR3: CASSINRGFRIENPEAFF
size: .; D: .; V: TRBV6-5; length: 14; J: TRBJ2-3; DNA: TGTGCCAGCAGTTACGGGATGGGGCTGGATACGCAGTATTTT; CDR3: CASSYGMGLDTQYF
size: few; D: TRBD2; V: TRBV6-1; length: 14; J: TRBJ2-1; DNA: TGTGCCAGCACAAAACTAGCGGGGGTCAATGAGCAGTTCTTC; CDR3: CASTKLAGVNEQFF
size: few; D: .; V: TRBV9; length: 14; J: TRBJ2-7; DNA: TGTGCCAGCAGCGTCCAGGGTGTCCCCTACGAGCAGTACTTC; CDR3: CASSVQGVPYEQYF
size: .; D: .; V: TRBV7-2; length: 13; J: TRBJ2-7; DNA: TGTGCCAGCAGCAGACAGTGGACCTACGAGCAGTACTTC; CDR3: CASSRQWTYEQYF
size: .; D: .; V: TRBV30; length: 12; J: TRBJ1-6; DNA: TGTGCCTTGAGCGGGGGGATGACACCCCTCCACTTT; CDR3: CALSGGMTPLHF
size: .; D: TRBD1; V: TRBV4-1; length: 17; J: TRBJ1-5; DNA: TGCGCCAGCAGCCAACACCCGCTGGGACAGCTCAATCAGCCCCAGCATTTT; CDR3: CASSQHPLGQLNQPQHF
size: once; D: TRBD2; V: TRBV11-2; length: 17; J: TRBJ2-1; DNA: TGTGCCAGCAGCCCCGGGTATAGCGGGGCCCTTTACAATGAGCAGTTCTTC; CDR3: CASSPGYSGALYNEQFF
size: .; D: .; V: TRBV6-1; length: 15; J: TRBJ1-2; DNA: TGTGCCAGCAGTGAATTTAATTTGGGGACTCAGGGCTACACCTTC; CDR3: CASSEFNLGTQGYTF